These T cell receptor beta chains were read from a single sample in a study of PD-1 blockade in classical Hodgkin lymphoma. Some clones are missing from TCRdb's copy, which holds only in-frame ones; the method was immunoSEQ multiplex PCR. The data hold some 84,000 clones, with about nine tenths observed a single time. The starting material was peripheral blood mononuclear cells (PBMCs), obtained before the second cycle of nivolumab. The receptors come from a human donor with classical Hodgkin lymphoma. CDR3s include the opening cysteine and the closing phenylalanine or tryptophan. The D gene is left open where the match is weak. For some rows the clone size is stated as once, few or many, or as a class when expanded; others skip it.

. | TRBJ2-1 | . | TRBV27 | TGTGCCAGCAGTCAAACGGAGGGGGGGGGATATCCCTACAATGAGCAGTTCTTC | CASSQTEGGGYPYNEQFF
. | TRBJ2-7 | . | TRBV2 | TGTGCCAGCAGTGGCTGGACAACCGGAGTCAACTACGAGCAGTACTTC | CASSGWTTGVNYEQYF
. | TRBJ2-7 | once | TRBV28 | TGTGCCAGCAGTTTAGGAGGAGGGGGCGAGTACGAGCAGTACTTC | CASSLGGGGEYEQYF
. | TRBJ2-5 | . | TRBV2 | TGTGCCAGCAACGGCGGGGAGACCCAGTACTTC | CASNGGETQYF
. | TRBJ1-2 | . | TRBV7-2 | TGTGCCAGCAGGAAGGACGGAACTAACTATGGCTACACCTTC | CASRKDGTNYGYTF
. | TRBJ2-1 | . | TRBV19 | TGTGCCGCCGCGAAGGGGTTTTACAATGAGCAGTTCTTC | CAAAKGFYNEQFF
. | TRBJ2-4 | . | TRBV28 | TGTGCCAGCCAATCGACGTATCGCAGAGAAGCCAAAAACATTCAGTACTTC | CASQSTYRREAKNIQYF
. | TRBJ1-5 | once | TRBV11-2 | TGTGCCAGCAGCTTAAATGGGGCGGGACCCCAGCATTTT | CASSLNGAGPQHF
. | TRBJ1-2 | . | TRBV5-1 | TGCGCCAGCAGCTTGGAGGCGGGGGCGGGCTATGGCTACACCTTC | CASSLEAGAGYGYTF
TRBD2 | TRBJ2-7 | . | TRBV5-1 | TGCGCCAGCAGCCTAAACGGGGGGGGCCCCGACGAGCAGTACTTC | CASSLNGGGPDEQYF
. | TRBJ1-3 | once | TRBV5-4 | TGTGCCAGCGACGACGGAAACACCATATATTTT | CASDDGNTIYF
. | TRBJ2-7 | once | TRBV5-1 | TGCGCCAGCAGCCCGGTCCCCAGGCCCGCGGACGAGCAGTACTTC | CASSPVPRPADEQYF
. | TRBJ2-5 | once | TRBV28 | TGTGCCAGCAGCCCTTCCACCGAGACCCAGTACTTC | CASSPSTETQYF
. | TRBJ2-1 | . | TRBV10-1 | TGCGCCAGCAGTGAAGGGCCCATTGACAACAATGAGCAGTTCTTC | CASSEGPIDNNEQFF
. | TRBJ1-2 | . | TRBV29-1 | TGCAGCGTTGAAGGGTGGGCCGCTGGCGTCGGTGGAAGGGAATTTTTCTATGGCTACACCTTC | CSVEGWAAGVGGREFFYGYTF
TRBD2 | TRBJ2-6 | . | TRBV5-1 | TGCGCCAGCAGGTGGACTAGCGGGGCTGGGGCCAACGTCCTGACTTTC | CASRWTSGAGANVLTF
TRBD1 | TRBJ2-7 | . | TRBV28 | TGTGCCAGCATGGGGACAGGGGTCTACGAGCAGTACTTC | CASMGTGVYEQYF
TRBD2 | TRBJ2-7 | . | TRBV6-1 | TGTGCCAGCAGTGGAGGTCTGCGGGAGTGGTACGAGCAGTACTTC | CASSGGLREWYEQYF
. | TRBJ1-1 | . | TRBV6-5 | TGTGCCAGCAGACCCTCCGGACCGAACACTGAAGCTTTCTTT | CASRPSGPNTEAFF
. | TRBJ2-7 | . | TRBV4-1 | TGCGCCAGCAGTTTTTCAGACAGGACCTACGAGCAGTACTTC | CASSFSDRTYEQYF
. | TRBJ1-2 | . | TRBV27 | TGTGCCAGCAGTTTATCGCAGGGGCAGGGTAGAGGCTACACCTTC | CASSLSQGQGRGYTF
. | TRBJ1-1 | few | TRBV5-6 | TGTGCCAGCAGCTTGGCCCGTGGGGTAGGTACTGAAGCTTTCTTT | CASSLARGVGTEAFF
TRBD1 | TRBJ1-4 | . | TRBV5-5 | TGTGCCAGCAGCCCGGACAGGGGCCGGAATGAAAAACTGTTTTTT | CASSPDRGRNEKLFF
. | TRBJ2-1 | . | TRBV5-6 | TGTGCCAGCAGCTTGACTAGTTTCAATGAGCAGTTCTTC | CASSLTSFNEQFF
TRBD1 | TRBJ1-1 | . | TRBV10-3 | TGTGCCATCAGTAGGCCTCTAGGGGGACAGGGAGTGAACACTGAAGCTTTCTTT | CAISRPLGGQGVNTEAFF
TRBD1 | TRBJ2-2 | . | TRBV30 | TGTGCCTGGACCAGTACATTTTCCGGGACAGGGGAGACCGGGGAGCTGTTTTTT | CAWTSTFSGTGETGELFF
TRBD1 | TRBJ1-1 | once | TRBV5-4 | TGTGCCAGCCACAAAGGGGGCCCGGGGAACACTGAAGCTTTCTTT | CASHKGGPGNTEAFF
TRBD1 | TRBJ2-5 | . | TRBV28 | TGTGCCAGCAGGGGCGGGACAGGGGTTTTTGTGCGAGAGACCCAGTACTTC | CASRGGTGVFVRETQYF
TRBD1 | TRBJ1-2 | . | TRBV11-2 | TGTGCCAGCAGCTTAGATCTTTGGACAGGTCTCGGCTATGGCTACACCTTC | CASSLDLWTGLGYGYTF
. | TRBJ1-5 | . | TRBV28 | TGTGCCAGCAGTTTACCCAGGGGCAGGGATCAGCCCCAGCATTTT | CASSLPRGRDQPQHF
. | TRBJ2-1 | . | TRBV7-2 | TGTGCCAGCAGCTGGAGGGTTTCCTACAATGAGCAGTTCTTC | CASSWRVSYNEQFF
. | TRBJ1-1 | . | TRBV6-5 | TGTGCCAGCAGTTACGGTCCTACAGGGAGTACTGAAGCTTTCTTT | CASSYGPTGSTEAFF
. | TRBJ1-2 | . | TRBV6-1 | TGTGCCAGTCAACAGGTCAACTATGGCTACACCTTC | CASQQVNYGYTF
. | TRBJ1-2 | . | TRBV27 | TGTGCCAGCAGTTCGGGCGGGCAGAAACTATATGGCTACACCTTC | CASSSGGQKLYGYTF
TRBD1 | TRBJ2-7 | . | TRBV5-4 | TGTGCCAGCAGCTTTTTTAGTGGGACAGGGGGAGAGCAGTACTTC | CASSFFSGTGGEQYF
. | TRBJ1-1 | . | TRBV2 | TGTGCCAGCAGTGAAGGGCAGACCATGAACACTGAAGCTTTCTTT | CASSEGQTMNTEAFF
. | TRBJ1-2 | . | TRBV9 | TGTGCCAGCAGCGTTGGTTGGAGGGCCAACTATGGCTACACCTTC | CASSVGWRANYGYTF
TRBD1 | TRBJ2-1 | . | TRBV10-3 | TGTGCCATCAGTGACCTTAGAACAGGGGGCCGGTACAATGAGCAGTTCTTC | CAISDLRTGGRYNEQFF
. | TRBJ2-3 | . | TRBV18 | TGTGCCAGCTCGTCACGGCAGGGAGTAGATACGCAGTATTTT | CASSSRQGVDTQYF
. | TRBJ2-7 | . | TRBV9 | TGTGCCAGCAGCGTAGACGTGGGACCGGGGTTCTCCTACGAGCAGTACTTC | CASSVDVGPGFSYEQYF
TRBD2 | TRBJ2-3 | . | TRBV28 | TGTGCCAGCAGTTTGATGAGGGCGGGAGGGCCACCAGATACGCAGTATTTT | CASSLMRAGGPPDTQYF
TRBD1 | TRBJ1-3 | . | TRBV6-1 | TGTGCCAGTAGGACAGGGCCCGGAAACACCATATATTTT | CASRTGPGNTIYF
. | TRBJ1-1 | . | TRBV27 | TGTGCCAGCAGCCCAACCCCGGTCAGGAGGAACACTGAAGCTTTCTTT | CASSPTPVRRNTEAFF
. | TRBJ2-1 | . | TRBV7-9 | TGTGCCAGCAGCCCCGTCGGGAGGGGGCATGAGCAGTTCTTC | CASSPVGRGHEQFF